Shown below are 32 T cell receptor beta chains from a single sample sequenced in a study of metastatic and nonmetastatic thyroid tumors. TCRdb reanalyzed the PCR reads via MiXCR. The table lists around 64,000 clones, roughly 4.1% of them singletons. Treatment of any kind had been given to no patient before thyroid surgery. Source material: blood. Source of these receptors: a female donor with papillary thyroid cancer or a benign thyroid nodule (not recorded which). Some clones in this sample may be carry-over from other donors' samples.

CDR3 sequence (DNA): TGCGCCAGCAGCTCCTTCCGGGACAGGGATGTGCGGAGGGAGACCGGGGAGCTGTTTTTT. Encoded protein: CASSSFRDRDVRRETGELFF. The chain carries TRBV5-1 and TRBJ2-2; 9 bases align to TRBD1. Unmatched junction bases numbered 20, after V lost 3 bases and J lost 5 bases. Germline V gene sequence: CDR1 SGHRS, CDR2 YFSETQ. The CDR3 is made up of 20 amino acids. Using reference TRBV5-1 and TRBJ2-2 for the parts outside the CDR3, the full variable domain is KAGVTQTPRYLIKTRGQQVTLSCSPISGHRSVSWYQQTPGQGLQFLFEYFSETQRNKGNFPGRFSGRQFSNSRSEMNVSTLELGDSALYLCASSSFRDRDVRRETGELFFGEGSRLTVL.

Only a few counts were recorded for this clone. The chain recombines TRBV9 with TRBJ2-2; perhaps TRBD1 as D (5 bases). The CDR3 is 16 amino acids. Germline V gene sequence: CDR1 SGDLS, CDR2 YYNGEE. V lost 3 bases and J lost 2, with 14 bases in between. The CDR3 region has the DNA TGTGCCAGCAGCGCCACCGGACAAGCTAACACCGGGGAGCTGTTTTTT. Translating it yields CASSATGQANTGELFF.

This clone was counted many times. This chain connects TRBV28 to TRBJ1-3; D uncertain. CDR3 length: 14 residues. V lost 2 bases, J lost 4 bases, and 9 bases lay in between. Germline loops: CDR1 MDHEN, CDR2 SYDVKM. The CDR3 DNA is TGTGCCAGCAGTTTAGGGGTTTTCGGAAACACCATATATTTT. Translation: CASSLGVFGNTIYF.

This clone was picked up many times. CDR3 sequence reads: CASRSHGMNTEAFF. CDR3 nucleotides: TGTGCCAGCAGGTCACATGGTATGAACACTGAAGCTTTCTTT. V and J are TRBV6-2 or TRBV6-3 and TRBJ1-1; D unclear. Deletions cut 6 bases from V and 0 bases from J, with 11 bases between. This CDR3 is 14 amino acids long. Germline V gene sequence: CDR1 MNHEY, CDR2 SVGEGT.

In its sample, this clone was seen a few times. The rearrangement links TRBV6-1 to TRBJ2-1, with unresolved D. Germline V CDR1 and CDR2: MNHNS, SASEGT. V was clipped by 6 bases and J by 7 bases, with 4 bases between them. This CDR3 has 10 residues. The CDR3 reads CASSHNEQFF. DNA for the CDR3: TGTGCCAGCAGCCATAATGAGCAGTTCTTC.

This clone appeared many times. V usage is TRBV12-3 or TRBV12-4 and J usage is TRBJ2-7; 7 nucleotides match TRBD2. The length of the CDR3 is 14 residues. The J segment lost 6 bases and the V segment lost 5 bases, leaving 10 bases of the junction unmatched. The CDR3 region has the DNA TGTGCCAGCAGTCTCGGGGGGAGGCTTGTCGAGCAGTACTTC. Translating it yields CASSLGGRLVEQYF.

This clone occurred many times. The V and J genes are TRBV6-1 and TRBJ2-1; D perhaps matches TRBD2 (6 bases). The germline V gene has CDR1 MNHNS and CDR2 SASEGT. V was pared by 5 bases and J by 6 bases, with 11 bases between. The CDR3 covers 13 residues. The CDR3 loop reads CASSRGLGNEQFF. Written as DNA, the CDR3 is TGTGCCAGCAGTCGGGGGTTAGGCAATGAGCAGTTCTTC.

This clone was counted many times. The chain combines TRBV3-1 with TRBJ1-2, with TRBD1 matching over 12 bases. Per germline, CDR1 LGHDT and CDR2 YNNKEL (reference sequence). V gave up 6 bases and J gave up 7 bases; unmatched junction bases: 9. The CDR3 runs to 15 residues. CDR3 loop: CASRARGQGAGGYTF. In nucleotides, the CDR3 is TGTGCCAGCAGAGCGCGGGGACAGGGGGCAGGTGGCTACACCTTC. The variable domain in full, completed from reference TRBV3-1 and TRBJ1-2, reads DTAVSQTPKYLVTQMGNDKSIKCEQNLGHDTMYWYKQDSKKFLKIMFSYNNKELIINETVPNRFSPKSPDKAHLNLHINSLELGDSAVYFCASRARGQGAGGYTFGSGTRLTVV.

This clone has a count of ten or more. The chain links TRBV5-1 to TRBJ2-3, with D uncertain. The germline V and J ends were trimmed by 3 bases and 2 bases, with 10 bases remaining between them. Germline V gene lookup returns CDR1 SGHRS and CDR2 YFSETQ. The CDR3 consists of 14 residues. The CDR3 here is CASSYRTDTDTQYF. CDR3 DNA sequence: TGCGCCAGCAGCTATAGGACCGACACAGATACGCAGTATTTT. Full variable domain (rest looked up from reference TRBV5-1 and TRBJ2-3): KAGVTQTPRYLIKTRGQQVTLSCSPISGHRSVSWYQQTPGQGLQFLFEYFSETQRNKGNFPGRFSGRQFSNSRSEMNVSTLELGDSALYLCASSYRTDTDTQYFGPGTRLTVL.

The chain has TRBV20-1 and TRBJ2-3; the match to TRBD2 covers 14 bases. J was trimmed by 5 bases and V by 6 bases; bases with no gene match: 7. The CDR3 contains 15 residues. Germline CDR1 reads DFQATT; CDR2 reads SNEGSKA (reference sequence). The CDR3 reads CSARLAGGGVDTQYF. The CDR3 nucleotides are TGCAGTGCCCGACTAGCGGGAGGGGGAGTAGATACGCAGTATTTT.

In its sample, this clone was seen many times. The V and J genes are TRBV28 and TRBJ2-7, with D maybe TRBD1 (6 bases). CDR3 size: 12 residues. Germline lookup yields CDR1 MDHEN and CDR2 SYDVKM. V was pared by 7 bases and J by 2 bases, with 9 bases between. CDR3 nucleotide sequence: TGTGCCAGCACAGGGACAACCTACGAGCAGTACTTC. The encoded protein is CASTGTTYEQYF.

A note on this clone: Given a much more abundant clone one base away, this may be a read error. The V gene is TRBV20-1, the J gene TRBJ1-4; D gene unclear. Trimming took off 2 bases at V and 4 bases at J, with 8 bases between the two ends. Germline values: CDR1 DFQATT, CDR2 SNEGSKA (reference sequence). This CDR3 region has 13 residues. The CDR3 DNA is TGCAGTGCTAGACTTTCCCGTAATGAAAAACTGTTTTTT. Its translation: CSARLSRNEKLFF.

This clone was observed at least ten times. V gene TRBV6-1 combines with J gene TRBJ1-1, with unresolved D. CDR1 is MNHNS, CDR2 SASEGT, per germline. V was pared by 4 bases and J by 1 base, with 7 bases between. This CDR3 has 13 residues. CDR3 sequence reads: CASSGGPNTEAFF. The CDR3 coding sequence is TGTGCCAGCAGTGGTGGGCCGAACACTGAAGCTTTCTTT.

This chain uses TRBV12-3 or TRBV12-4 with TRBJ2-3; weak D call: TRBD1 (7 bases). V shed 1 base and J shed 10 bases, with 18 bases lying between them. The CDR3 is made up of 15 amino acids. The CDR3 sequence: CASSLGSGQVLAQYF. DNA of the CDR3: TGTGCCAGCAGTTTAGGTAGCGGACAGGTCTTGGCGCAGTATTTT.

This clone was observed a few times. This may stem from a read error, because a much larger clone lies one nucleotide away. CDR3 nucleotide sequence: TGTGCCAGTAGTATTTCGAGCGGCACAGATACGCAGTATTTT. Translating it yields CASSISSGTDTQYF. The chain links TRBV19 to TRBJ2-3; D not resolved. In germline, CDR1 is LNHDA, CDR2 SQIVND (reference sequence). With 3 bases removed from V and 1 base from J, the gap between germline ends came to 8 bases. The CDR3 covers 14 residues.

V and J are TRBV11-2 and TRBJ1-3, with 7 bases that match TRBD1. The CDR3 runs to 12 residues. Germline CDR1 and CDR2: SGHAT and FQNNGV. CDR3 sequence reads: CAEGGLRNTIYF. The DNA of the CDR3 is TGTGCAGAAGGGGGCTTAAGGAACACCATATATTTT.

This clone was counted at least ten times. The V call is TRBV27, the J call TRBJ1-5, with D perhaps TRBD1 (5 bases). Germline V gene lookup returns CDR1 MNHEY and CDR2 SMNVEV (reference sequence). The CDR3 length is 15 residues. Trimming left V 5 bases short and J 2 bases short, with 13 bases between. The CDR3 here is CASSLTQGGNQPQHF. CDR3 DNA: TGTGCCAGCAGTCTCACCCAGGGTGGCAATCAGCCCCAGCATTTT.

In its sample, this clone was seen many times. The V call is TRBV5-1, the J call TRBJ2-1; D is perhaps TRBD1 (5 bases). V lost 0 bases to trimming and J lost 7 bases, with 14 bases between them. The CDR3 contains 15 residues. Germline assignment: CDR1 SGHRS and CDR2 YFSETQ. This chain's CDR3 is CASSLDRQGGNEQFF. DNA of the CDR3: TGCGCCAGCAGCTTGGACCGGCAGGGCGGAAATGAGCAGTTCTTC.

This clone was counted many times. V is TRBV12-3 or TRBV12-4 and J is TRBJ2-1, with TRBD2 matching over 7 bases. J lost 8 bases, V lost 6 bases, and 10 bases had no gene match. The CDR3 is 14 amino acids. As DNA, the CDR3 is TGTGCCAGCAGCCCCCGGCTAACTAGCGATGAGCAGTTCTTC. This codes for CASSPRLTSDEQFF.

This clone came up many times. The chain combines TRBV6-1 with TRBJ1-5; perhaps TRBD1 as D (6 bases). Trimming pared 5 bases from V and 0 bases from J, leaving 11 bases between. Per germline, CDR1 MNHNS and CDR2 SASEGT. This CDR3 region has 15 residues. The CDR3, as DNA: TGTGCCAGCAGTATGACAGGAACTAGCAATCAGCCCCAGCATTTT. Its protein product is CASSMTGTSNQPQHF.

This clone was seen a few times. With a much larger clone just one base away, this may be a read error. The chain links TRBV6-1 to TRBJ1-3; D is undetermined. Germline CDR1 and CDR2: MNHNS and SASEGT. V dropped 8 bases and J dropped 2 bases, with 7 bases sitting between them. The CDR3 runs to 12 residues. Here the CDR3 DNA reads TGTGCCAGCTTACTGACTGGAAACACCATATATTTT. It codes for CASLLTGNTIYF.

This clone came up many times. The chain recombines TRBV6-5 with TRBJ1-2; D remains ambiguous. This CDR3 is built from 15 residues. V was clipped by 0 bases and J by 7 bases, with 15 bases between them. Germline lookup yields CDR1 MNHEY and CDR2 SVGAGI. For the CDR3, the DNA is TGTGCCAGCAGTTACTCGAAAGGTGGGAGGCCTGGCTACACCTTC. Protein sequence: CASSYSKGGRPGYTF.

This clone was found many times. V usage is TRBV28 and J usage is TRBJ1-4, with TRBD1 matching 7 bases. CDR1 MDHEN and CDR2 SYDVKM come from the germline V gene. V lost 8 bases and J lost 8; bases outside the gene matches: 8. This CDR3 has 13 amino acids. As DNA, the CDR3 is TGTGCCAGCGTTACAGGGGCGGTCGAAAAACTGTTTTTT. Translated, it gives CASVTGAVEKLFF.

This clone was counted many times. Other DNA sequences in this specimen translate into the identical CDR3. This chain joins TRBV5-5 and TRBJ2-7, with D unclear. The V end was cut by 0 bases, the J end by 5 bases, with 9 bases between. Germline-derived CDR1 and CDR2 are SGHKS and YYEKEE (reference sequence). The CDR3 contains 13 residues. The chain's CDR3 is CASSLASWDEQYF. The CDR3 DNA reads TGTGCCAGCAGCTTGGCCTCCTGGGACGAGCAGTACTTC.

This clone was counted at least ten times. CDR3 amino acids: CASSISTDTQYF. The CDR3 DNA follows: TGTGCCAGCAGCATAAGCACAGATACGCAGTATTTT. The chain has TRBV5-6 and TRBJ2-3; D gene ambiguous. The CDR3 is 12 amino acids. Germline CDR1 and CDR2: SGHDT and YYEEEE. V was trimmed by 4 bases and J by 0 bases, leaving 3 bases between them.

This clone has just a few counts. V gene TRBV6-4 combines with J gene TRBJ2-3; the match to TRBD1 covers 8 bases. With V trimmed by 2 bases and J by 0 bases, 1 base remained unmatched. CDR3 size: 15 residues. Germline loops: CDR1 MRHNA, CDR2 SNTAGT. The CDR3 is CASSDGTGSTDTQYF. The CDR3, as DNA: TGTGCCAGCAGTGACGGGACAGGAAGCACAGATACGCAGTATTTT.

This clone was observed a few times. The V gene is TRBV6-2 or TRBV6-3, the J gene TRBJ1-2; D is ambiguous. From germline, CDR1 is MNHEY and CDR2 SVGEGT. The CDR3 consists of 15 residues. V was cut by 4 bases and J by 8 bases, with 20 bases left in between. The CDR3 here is CASSSLGMYLFGYTF. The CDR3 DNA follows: TGTGCCAGCAGTTCCTTAGGGATGTATCTTTTCGGCTACACCTTC.

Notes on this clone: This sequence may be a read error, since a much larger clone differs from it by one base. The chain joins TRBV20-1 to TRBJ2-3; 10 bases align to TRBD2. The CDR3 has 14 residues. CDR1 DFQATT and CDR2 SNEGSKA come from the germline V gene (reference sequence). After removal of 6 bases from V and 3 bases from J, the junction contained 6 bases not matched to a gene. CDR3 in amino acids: CSARLAGGTDTQYF. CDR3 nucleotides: TGCAGTGCCCGACTAGCGGGTGGGACAGATACGCAGTATTTT.

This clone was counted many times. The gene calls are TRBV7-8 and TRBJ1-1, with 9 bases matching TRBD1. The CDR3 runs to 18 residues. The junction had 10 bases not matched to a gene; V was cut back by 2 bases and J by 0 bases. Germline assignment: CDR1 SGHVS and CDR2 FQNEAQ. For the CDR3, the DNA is TGTGCCAGCAGCTTACCGAACAGGGGGCTGGGAGTGAACACTGAAGCTTTCTTT. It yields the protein CASSLPNRGLGVNTEAFF.

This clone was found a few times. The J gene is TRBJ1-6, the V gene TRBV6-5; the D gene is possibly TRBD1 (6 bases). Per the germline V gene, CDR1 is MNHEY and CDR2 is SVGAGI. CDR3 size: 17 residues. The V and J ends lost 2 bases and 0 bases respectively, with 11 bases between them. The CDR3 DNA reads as TGTGCCAGCAGTTACCTAGTACAGGGCTCCTATAATTCACCCCTCCACTTT. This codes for CASSYLVQGSYNSPLHF.

The CDR3 sequence: CASSLKSGFTYNEQFF. The CDR3 nucleotides are TGTGCCAGCAGCTTAAAAAGCGGGTTTACATACAATGAGCAGTTCTTC. V and J are TRBV11-2 and TRBJ2-1; weak D call: TRBD2 (6 bases). There are 16 residues in the CDR3. The V gene lost 2 bases and the J gene lost 4 bases, with 15 bases spanning the gap. Germline V CDR1 and CDR2: SGHAT, FQNNGV.

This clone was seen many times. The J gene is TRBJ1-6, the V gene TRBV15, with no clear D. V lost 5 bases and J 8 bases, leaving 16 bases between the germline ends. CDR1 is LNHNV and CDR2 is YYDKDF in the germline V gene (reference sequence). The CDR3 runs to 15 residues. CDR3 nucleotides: TGTGCCACCAGCGCACGGACCCCCGCAGATTCACCCCTCCACTTT. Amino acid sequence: CATSARTPADSPLHF.